This passage covers 21 T cell receptor beta chains from one sample sequenced in a study of blood T cell repertoires in COVID-19. Measured with immunoSEQ multiplex PCR; TCRdb has only the in-frame clones, and not every one. The sample has around 230,000 clones; approximately 86% are singletons. Input material: PBMCs or T cells enriched from blood (not recorded which). The origin of the receptors is a woman aged 40-49 years with acute COVID-19.

The chain recombines TRBV25-1 with TRBJ2-7; tentative D call: TRBD1 (5 bases). V lost 3 bases and J 0 bases, leaving 9 bases between the germline ends. Germline V gene lookup returns CDR1 MGHDK and CDR2 SYGVNS. The CDR3 is made up of 14 amino acids. The CDR3 here is CASSDRAGSYEQYF. CDR3 DNA sequence: TGTGCCAGCAGTGACAGGGCCGGCTCCTACGAGCAGTACTTC.

The V gene is TRBV19, the J gene TRBJ2-2, with D perhaps TRBD1 (6 bases). V was clipped by 4 bases and J by 7 bases, with 16 bases between them. Germline V gives CDR1 LNHDA, CDR2 SQIVND (reference sequence). The length of the CDR3 is 15 residues. CDR3 protein: CASSRGRGHLGELFF. CDR3 DNA sequence: TGTGCCAGTAGTAGGGGAAGGGGACACCTCGGGGAGCTGTTTTTT.

CDR3 in amino acids: CASTAGAGELFF. CDR3 DNA: TGTGCCAGTACTGCGGGGGCCGGGGAGCTGTTTTTT. The chain combines TRBV19 with TRBJ2-2; 7 positions agree with TRBD2. V gave up 7 bases and J gave up 6 bases; unmatched junction bases: 2. The CDR3 consists of 12 residues. Per germline, CDR1 LNHDA and CDR2 SQIVND (reference sequence).

This clone has just one count. CDR3 nucleotides: TGTGCCAGCAGCCCACAGATTAGCGGGATCGGCAATGAGCAGTTCTTC. Translating it yields CASSPQISGIGNEQFF. J is TRBJ2-1 and V is TRBV7-9; 8 bases match TRBD2. Germline CDR1 is SEHNR and CDR2 is FQNEAQ (reference sequence). Trimming removed 5 bases from V and 6 bases from J; junction bases left unmatched: 12. This CDR3 region has 16 residues.

This clone was recorded a few times. The chain recombines TRBV10-3 with TRBJ2-7; TRBD1 matches 7 bases. Germline trimming cut 7 bases from V and 1 base from J; bases unmatched to any gene: 7. The CDR3 is 14 residues long. CDR1 is ENHRY, CDR2 SYGVKD, per germline. The CDR3 reads CAITRGRESYEQYF. For the CDR3, the DNA is TGTGCCATCACAAGGGGGCGCGAGTCCTACGAGCAGTACTTC.

The rearrangement uses TRBV10-1 and TRBJ2-1; 10 bases map to TRBD1. Germline V CDR1 and CDR2: WNHNN, SYGVQD (reference sequence). The trim removed 6 bases at V and 3 bases at J, leaving 11 bases unmatched. The CDR3 is 17 residues long. The CDR3 DNA sequence: TGCGCCAGCAGACGAAACAGACAGGGGGCGGACTACAATGAGCAGTTCTTC. Protein: CASRRNRQGADYNEQFF.

The rearrangement uses TRBV19 and TRBJ2-2, with D possibly TRBD2 on 5 matching bases. The CDR3 runs to 13 residues. Germline loops: CDR1 LNHDA, CDR2 SQIVND (reference sequence). V dropped 7 bases and J dropped 3 bases, with 9 bases sitting between them. CDR3 loop: CASTRGYTGELFF. The CDR3, as DNA: TGTGCCAGTACCCGGGGTTACACCGGGGAGCTGTTTTTT.

The chain recombines TRBV19 with TRBJ1-2; D unclear. Germline assignment: CDR1 LNHDA and CDR2 SQIVND (reference sequence). The CDR3 length is 14 residues. The germline V and J ends were trimmed by 0 bases and 3 bases, with 8 bases remaining between them. Here the CDR3 reads CASSIEVTDYGYTF. As DNA, the CDR3 is TGTGCCAGTAGTATAGAGGTAACAGACTATGGCTACACCTTC.

The chain combines TRBV5-1 with TRBJ2-5, with 15 bases aligning to TRBD2. This CDR3 has 17 residues. Germline CDR1 reads SGHRS; CDR2 reads YFSETQ. V dropped 4 bases and J dropped 5; count of bases not matched to a gene: 9. The CDR3 DNA reads as TGCGCCAGCAGCCGGGACGGGACTAGCGGGAGGAGGGAGACCCAGTACTTC. This sequence encodes CASSRDGTSGRRETQYF. The complete variable domain, with remaining parts taken from reference TRBV5-1 and TRBJ2-5, reads KAGVTQTPRYLIKTRGQQVTLSCSPISGHRSVSWYQQTPGQGLQFLFEYFSETQRNKGNFPGRFSGRQFSNSRSEMNVSTLELGDSALYLCASSRDGTSGRRETQYFGPGTRLLVL.

DNA of the CDR3: TGTGCCAGCAGTTATGTGCGACAGGGTTACAATGAGCAGTTCTTC. Residues: CASSYVRQGYNEQFF. J is TRBJ2-1 and V is TRBV27, with 7 positions matching TRBD1. Trimming removed 4 bases from V and 4 bases from J; junction bases left unmatched: 7. Germline V gene lookup returns CDR1 MNHEY and CDR2 SMNVEV (reference sequence). The CDR3 totals 15 residues.

The rearrangement joins TRBV27 to TRBJ1-6, with TRBD1 matching over 7 bases. There are 15 residues in the CDR3. Germline assignment: CDR1 MNHEY and CDR2 SMNVEV (reference sequence). V lost 7 bases, J lost 4 bases, and 7 bases stayed unmatched. This CDR3 reads CASTLRGQYNSPLHF. The CDR3 nucleotides read TGTGCCAGCACCCTTCGGGGACAGTATAATTCACCCCTCCACTTT.

Only one count was recorded for this clone. This rearrangement joins TRBV4-1 to TRBJ2-7; 10 bases are shared with TRBD1. V trimming: 0 bases; J trimming: 5 bases; junction bases outside the gene matches: 4. The CDR3 covers 15 residues. Germline V gene lookup returns CDR1 MGHRA and CDR2 YSYEKL. The CDR3 DNA is TGCGCCAGCAGCCAAGACGGAGGACAGGGGGACGAGCAGTACTTC. Its protein product is CASSQDGGQGDEQYF.

This chain connects TRBV13 to TRBJ1-4, with TRBD1 identical over 8 bases. The CDR3 runs to 16 residues. CDR1 and CDR2 (germline): PRHDT, FYEKMQ (reference sequence). V dropped 6 bases and J dropped 0; count of bases not matched to a gene: 6. DNA for the CDR3: TGTGCCAGCAGGGCGGGACAGGTGGCAACTAATGAAAAACTGTTTTTT. Amino acids: CASRAGQVATNEKLFF.

The gene calls are TRBV6-5 and TRBJ2-7; perhaps TRBD1 as D (6 bases). Trimming stripped 5 bases from V and 5 bases from J, with 10 bases between. The CDR3 extends over 12 amino acids. The germline V gene has CDR1 MNHEY and CDR2 SVGAGI. The CDR3 region is CASSRTDHEQYF. The CDR3 DNA follows: TGTGCCAGCAGTCGGACAGACCACGAGCAGTACTTC.

The DNA for the CDR3 is TGCGCCAGCAGCTTGGAACCGGGACAGGGAGCGTCCTGGGATACGCAGTATTTT. Protein product: CASSLEPGQGASWDTQYF. This chain uses TRBV5-1 with TRBJ2-3; 9 nucleotides agree with TRBD1. CDR1 SGHRS and CDR2 YFSETQ come from the germline V gene. V shed 0 bases and J 6 bases; nucleotides not matched to a gene: 14. The length of the CDR3 is 18 residues.

The CDR3 DNA follows: TGTGCCAGCATGACAGGGTATTCACCCCTCCACTTT. Its translation: CASMTGYSPLHF. V is TRBV6-5 and J is TRBJ1-6; 7 bases map to TRBD1. Germline values: CDR1 MNHEY, CDR2 SVGAGI. The CDR3 covers 12 residues. With 7 bases clipped from V and 8 bases from J, the junction kept 2 bases outside the gene matches.

This clone has only a few counts. The chain recombines TRBV12-3 or TRBV12-4 with TRBJ2-3; D is possibly TRBD1 (6 bases). Trimming took off 10 bases at V and 6 bases at J, with 17 bases between the two ends. The CDR3 is 13 residues long. CDR3 amino acids: CATTPRGRDTQYF. The CDR3 DNA reads as TGTGCCACCACGCCCAGGGGCAGGGATACGCAGTATTTT.

The chain couples TRBV5-6 to TRBJ1-4; TRBD1 matches 10 bases. CDR3 size: 16 residues. J gave up 3 bases and V 4 bases, and 6 bases lay outside the gene matches. From germline, CDR1 is SGHDT and CDR2 YYEEEE. CDR3 in amino acids: CASSPDRGRSNEKLFF. Written as DNA, the CDR3 is TGTGCCAGCAGCCCCGACAGGGGGCGATCTAATGAAAAACTGTTTTTT. Full variable domain (outside the CDR3, taken from reference TRBV5-6 and TRBJ1-4): DAGVTQSPTHLIKTRGQQVTLRCSPKSGHDTVSWYQQALGQGPQFIFQYYEEEERQRGNFPDRFSGHQFPNYSSELNVNALLLGDSALYLCASSPDRGRSNEKLFFGSGTQLSVL.

The V call is TRBV7-2, the J call TRBJ2-5, with 8 nucleotides matching TRBD2. Germline-derived CDR1 and CDR2 are SGHTA and FQGNSA. There are 14 residues in the CDR3. Trimming at V came to 0 bases and at J to 3 bases, leaving 0 bases not matched to a gene. CDR3: CASSLASGKETQYF. The CDR3 coding sequence is TGTGCCAGCAGCTTAGCTAGCGGGAAAGAGACCCAGTACTTC. Full variable domain (remainder filled in from reference TRBV7-2 and TRBJ2-5): GAGVSQSPSNKVTEKGKDVELRCDPISGHTALYWYRQSLGQGLEFLIYFQGNSAPDKSGLPSDRFSAERTGGSVSTLTIQRTQQEDSAVYLCASSLASGKETQYFGPGTRLLVL.

The chain carries TRBV27 and TRBJ1-3; tentatively, D is TRBD1 (6 bases). CDR3 length: 15 amino acids. The V gene lost 5 bases and the J gene lost 4 bases, with 15 bases spanning the gap. Looked up from germline, CDR1 is MNHEY and CDR2 is SMNVEV (reference sequence). CDR3 sequence (DNA): TGTGCCAGCAGTAACCTAGGGGGTTTAGGAAACACCATATATTTT. Protein: CASSNLGGLGNTIYF.

This clone was picked up a small number of times. This chain links TRBV5-1 with TRBJ2-7, with 7 nucleotides matching TRBD1. After removal of 0 bases from V and 2 bases from J, the junction contained 5 bases not matched to a gene. This CDR3 comprises 15 residues. Germline lookup yields CDR1 SGHRS and CDR2 YFSETQ. CDR3 coding DNA: TGCGCCAGCAGCTTGGCTGGGGACAGCACCTACGAGCAGTACTTC. Its protein is CASSLAGDSTYEQYF.